What follows describes a single T cell receptor beta chain. This record comes from a study of blood T cell repertoires in COVID-19. Study-level information: T cells, B-cell-depleted T cells, or PBMCs provided the cDNA or gDNA that served as material.

Those who participated ranged in age from roughly 18 to 95 years and resided in under 25 US areas. Between the trimmed V and J ends, which lost 5 bases and 4 bases, there was a span of 10 bases. Germline V CDR1 and CDR2: SGHRS, YFSETQ. CDR3 length: 13 amino acids. Measured with immunoSEQ multiplex PCR; TCRdb has only the in-frame clones, and not every one. The sample has over 250,000 clones; 90% are singletons. The sample was PBMCs or T cells enriched from blood (not recorded which). This receptor was identified in a woman younger than 45 who had recovered from COVID-19. This chain links TRBV5-1 with TRBJ1-5, with D perhaps TRBD1 (5 bases). The CDR3 region is CASSPQGNQPQHF. CDR3 in DNA: TGCGCCAGCAGTCCCCAGGGAAATCAGCCCCAGCATTTT.